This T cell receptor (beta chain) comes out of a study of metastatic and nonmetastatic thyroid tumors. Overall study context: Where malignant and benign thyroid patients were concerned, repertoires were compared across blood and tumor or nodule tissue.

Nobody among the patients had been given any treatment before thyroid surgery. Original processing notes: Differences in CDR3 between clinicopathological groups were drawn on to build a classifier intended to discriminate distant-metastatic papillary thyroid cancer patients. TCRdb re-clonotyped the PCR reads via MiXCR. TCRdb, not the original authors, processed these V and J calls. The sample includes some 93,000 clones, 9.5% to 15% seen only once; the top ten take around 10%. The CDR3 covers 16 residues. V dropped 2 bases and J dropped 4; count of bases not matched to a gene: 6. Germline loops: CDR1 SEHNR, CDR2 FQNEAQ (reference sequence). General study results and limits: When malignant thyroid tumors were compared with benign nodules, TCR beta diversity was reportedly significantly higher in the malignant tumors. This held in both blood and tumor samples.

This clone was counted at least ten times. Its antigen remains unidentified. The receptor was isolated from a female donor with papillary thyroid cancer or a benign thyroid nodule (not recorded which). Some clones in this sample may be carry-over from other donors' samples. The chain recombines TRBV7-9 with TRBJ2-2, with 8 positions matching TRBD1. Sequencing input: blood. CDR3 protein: CASSLRGQGPTGELFF. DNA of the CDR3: TGTGCCAGCAGCTTAAGAGGACAGGGCCCCACCGGGGAGCTGTTTTTT. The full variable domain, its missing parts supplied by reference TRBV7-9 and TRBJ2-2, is DTGVSQNPRHKITKRGQNVTFRCDPISEHNRLYWYRQTLGQGPEFLTYFQNEAQLEKSRLLSDRFSAERPKGSFSTLEIQRTEQGDSAMYLCASSLRGQGPTGELFFGEGSRLTVL.